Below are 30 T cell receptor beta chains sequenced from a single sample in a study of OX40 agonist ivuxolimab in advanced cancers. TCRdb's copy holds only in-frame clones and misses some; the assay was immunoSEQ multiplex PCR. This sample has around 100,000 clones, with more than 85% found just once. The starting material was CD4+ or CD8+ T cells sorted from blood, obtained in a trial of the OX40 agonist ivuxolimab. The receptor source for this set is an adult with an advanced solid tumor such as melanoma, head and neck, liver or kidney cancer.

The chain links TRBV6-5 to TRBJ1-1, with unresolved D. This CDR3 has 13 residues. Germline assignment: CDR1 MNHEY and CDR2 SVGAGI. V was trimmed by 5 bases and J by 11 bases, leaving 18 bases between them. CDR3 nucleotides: TGTGCCAGCAGTAGTCCCGGGCCCCCCGGCGCTTTCTTT. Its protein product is CASSSPGPPGAFF.

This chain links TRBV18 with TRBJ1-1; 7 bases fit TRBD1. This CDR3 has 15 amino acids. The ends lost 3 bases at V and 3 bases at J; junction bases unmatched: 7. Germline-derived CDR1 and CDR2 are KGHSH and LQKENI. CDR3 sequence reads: CASSPRQGLDTEAFF. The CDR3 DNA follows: TGTGCCAGCTCACCGAGACAGGGCTTGGACACTGAAGCTTTCTTT.

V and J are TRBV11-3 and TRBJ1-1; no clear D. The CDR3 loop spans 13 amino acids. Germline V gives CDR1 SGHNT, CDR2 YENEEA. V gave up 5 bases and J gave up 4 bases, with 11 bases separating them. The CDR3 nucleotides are TGTGCCAGCAGCCCCTGGAATCGCACTGAAGCTTTCTTT. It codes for CASSPWNRTEAFF.

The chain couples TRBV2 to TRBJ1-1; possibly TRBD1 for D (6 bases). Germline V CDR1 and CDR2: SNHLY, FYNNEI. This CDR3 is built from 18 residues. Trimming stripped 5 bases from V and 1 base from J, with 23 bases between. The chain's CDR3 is CASSLRGGYSPRNTEAFF. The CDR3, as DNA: TGTGCCAGCAGTTTGAGGGGGGGTTACTCGCCCAGGAACACTGAAGCTTTCTTT.

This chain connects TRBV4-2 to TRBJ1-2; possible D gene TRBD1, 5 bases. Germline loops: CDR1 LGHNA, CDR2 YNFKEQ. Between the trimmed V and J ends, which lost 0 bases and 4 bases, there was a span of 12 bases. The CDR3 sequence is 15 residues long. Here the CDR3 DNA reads TGTGCCAGCAGCCAAGAGAAGGGACCGCTCTATGGCTACACCTTC. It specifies CASSQEKGPLYGYTF.

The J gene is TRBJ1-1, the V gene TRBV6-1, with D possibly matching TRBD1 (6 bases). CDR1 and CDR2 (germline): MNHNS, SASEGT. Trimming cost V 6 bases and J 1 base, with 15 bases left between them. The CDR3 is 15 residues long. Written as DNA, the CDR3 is TGTGCCAGCAGCTCACAGGGTCGCGCGAACACTGAAGCTTTCTTT. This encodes CASSSQGRANTEAFF.

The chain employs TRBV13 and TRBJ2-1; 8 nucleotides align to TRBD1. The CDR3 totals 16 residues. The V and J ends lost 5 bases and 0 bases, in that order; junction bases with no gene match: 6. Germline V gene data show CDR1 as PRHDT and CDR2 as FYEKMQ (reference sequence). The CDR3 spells CASSPGQGLSYNEQFF. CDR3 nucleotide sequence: TGTGCCAGCAGCCCCGGACAGGGACTCTCCTACAATGAGCAGTTCTTC.

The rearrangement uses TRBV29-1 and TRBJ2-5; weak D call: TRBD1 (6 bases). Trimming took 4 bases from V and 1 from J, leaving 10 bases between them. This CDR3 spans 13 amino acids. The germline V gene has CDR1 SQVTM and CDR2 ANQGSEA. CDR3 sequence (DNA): TGCAGCGTTGGTAGGGGGTCCCAAGAGACCCAGTACTTC. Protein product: CSVGRGSQETQYF. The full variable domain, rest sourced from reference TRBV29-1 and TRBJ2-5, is SAVISQKPSRDICQRGTSLTIQCQVDSQVTMMFWYRQQPGQSLTLIATANQGSEATYESGFVIDKFPISRPNLTFSTLTVSNMSPEDSSIYLCSVGRGSQETQYFGPGTRLLVL.

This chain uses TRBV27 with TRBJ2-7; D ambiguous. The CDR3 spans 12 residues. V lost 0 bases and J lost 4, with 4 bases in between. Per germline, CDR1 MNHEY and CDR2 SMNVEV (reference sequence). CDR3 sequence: CASSLSGYEQYF. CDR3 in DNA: TGTGCCAGCAGTTTATCAGGGTACGAGCAGTACTTC.

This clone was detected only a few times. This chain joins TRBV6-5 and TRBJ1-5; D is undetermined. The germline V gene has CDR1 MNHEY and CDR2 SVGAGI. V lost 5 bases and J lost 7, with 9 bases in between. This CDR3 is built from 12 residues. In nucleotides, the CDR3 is TGTGCCAGCAGTACGAGTCGACAGCCCCAGCATTTT. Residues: CASSTSRQPQHF.

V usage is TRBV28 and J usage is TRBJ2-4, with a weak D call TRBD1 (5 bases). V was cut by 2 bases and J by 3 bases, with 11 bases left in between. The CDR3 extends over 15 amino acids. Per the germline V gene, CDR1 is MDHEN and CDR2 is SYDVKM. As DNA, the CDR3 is TGTGCCAGCAGTTTAAGGGGCAAGAGCAAAAACATTCAGTACTTC. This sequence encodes CASSLRGKSKNIQYF.

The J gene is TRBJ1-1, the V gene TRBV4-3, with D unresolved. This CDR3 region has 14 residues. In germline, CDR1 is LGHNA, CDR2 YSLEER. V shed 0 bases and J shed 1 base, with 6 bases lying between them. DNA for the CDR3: TGCGCCAGCAGCCAAGACCCGGGGAACACTGAAGCTTTCTTT. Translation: CASSQDPGNTEAFF.

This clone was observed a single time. The CDR3 loop is CASSFVLSGEQFF. The CDR3 nucleotides are TGTGCCAGCAGTTTCGTCCTCAGCGGCGAGCAGTTCTTC. J is TRBJ2-1 and V is TRBV27; perhaps TRBD2 as D (5 bases). The CDR3 consists of 13 residues. Germline CDR1 is MNHEY and CDR2 is SMNVEV (reference sequence). Trimming stripped 3 bases from V and 10 bases from J, with 13 bases between.

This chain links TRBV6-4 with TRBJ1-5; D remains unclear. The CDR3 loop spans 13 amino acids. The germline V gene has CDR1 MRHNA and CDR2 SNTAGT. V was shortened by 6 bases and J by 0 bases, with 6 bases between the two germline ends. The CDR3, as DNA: TGTGCCAGCAGCTTAGATAGCAATCAGCCCCAGCATTTT. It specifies CASSLDSNQPQHF.

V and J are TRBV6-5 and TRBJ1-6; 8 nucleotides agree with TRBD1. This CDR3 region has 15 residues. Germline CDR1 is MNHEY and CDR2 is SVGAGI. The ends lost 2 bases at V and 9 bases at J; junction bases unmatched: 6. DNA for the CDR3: TGTGCCAGCAGTTACGGGGCAGGGGGCCTTTCACCCCTCCACTTT. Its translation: CASSYGAGGLSPLHF.

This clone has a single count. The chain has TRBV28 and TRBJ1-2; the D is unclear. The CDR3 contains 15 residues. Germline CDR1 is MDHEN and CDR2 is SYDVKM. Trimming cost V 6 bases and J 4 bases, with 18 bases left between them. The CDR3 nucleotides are TGTGCCAGCAGCAAGTTTTTTCGCGGCAGCTATGGCTACACCTTC. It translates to CASSKFFRGSYGYTF.

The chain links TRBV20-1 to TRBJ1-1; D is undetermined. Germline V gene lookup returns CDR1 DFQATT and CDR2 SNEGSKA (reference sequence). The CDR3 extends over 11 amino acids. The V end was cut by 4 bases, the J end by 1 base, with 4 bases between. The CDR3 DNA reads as TGCAGTGCTAAGAGGAACACTGAAGCTTTCTTT. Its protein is CSAKRNTEAFF.

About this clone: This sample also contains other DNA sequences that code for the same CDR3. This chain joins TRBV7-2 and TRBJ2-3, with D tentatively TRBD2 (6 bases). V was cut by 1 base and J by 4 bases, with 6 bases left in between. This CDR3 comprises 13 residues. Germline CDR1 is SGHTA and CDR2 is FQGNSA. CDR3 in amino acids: CASSLGRADTQYF. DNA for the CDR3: TGTGCCAGCAGCTTAGGGAGGGCAGATACGCAGTATTTT.

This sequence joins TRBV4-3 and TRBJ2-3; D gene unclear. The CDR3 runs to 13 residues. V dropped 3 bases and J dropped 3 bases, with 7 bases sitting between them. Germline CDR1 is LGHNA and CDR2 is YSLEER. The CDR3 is CASSHGETDTQYF. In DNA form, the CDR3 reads TGCGCCAGCAGCCATGGCGAGACAGATACGCAGTATTTT.

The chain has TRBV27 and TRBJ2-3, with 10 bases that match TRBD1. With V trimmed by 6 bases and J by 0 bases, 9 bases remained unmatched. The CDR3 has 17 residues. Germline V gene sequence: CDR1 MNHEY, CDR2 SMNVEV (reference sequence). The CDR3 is CASRPKRDRGSTDTQYF. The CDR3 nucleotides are TGTGCCAGCAGGCCGAAGAGGGACAGGGGAAGCACAGATACGCAGTATTTT.

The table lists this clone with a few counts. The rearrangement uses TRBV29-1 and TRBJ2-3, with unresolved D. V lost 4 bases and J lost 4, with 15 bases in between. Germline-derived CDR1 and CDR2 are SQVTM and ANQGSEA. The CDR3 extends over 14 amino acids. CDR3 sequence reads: CSVALQIGSDTQYF. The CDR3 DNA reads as TGCAGCGTTGCCTTGCAAATAGGTTCAGATACGCAGTATTTT.

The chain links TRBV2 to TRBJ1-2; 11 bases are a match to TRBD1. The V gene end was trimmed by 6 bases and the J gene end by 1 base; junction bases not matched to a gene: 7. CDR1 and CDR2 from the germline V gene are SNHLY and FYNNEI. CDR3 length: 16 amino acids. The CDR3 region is CASSLDRGPYNYGYTF. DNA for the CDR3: TGTGCCAGCAGCTTGGACAGGGGGCCTTATAACTATGGCTACACCTTC.

This chain's CDR3 is CAWSVRLGASPLHF. As DNA, the CDR3 is TGTGCCTGGAGTGTACGGTTAGGGGCTTCACCCCTCCACTTT. This rearrangement joins TRBV30 to TRBJ1-6; maybe TRBD1 (5 bases). Germline-derived CDR1 and CDR2 are GTSNPN and SVGIG (reference sequence). Trimming cost V 0 bases and J 9 bases, with 12 bases left between them. The CDR3 runs to 14 residues.

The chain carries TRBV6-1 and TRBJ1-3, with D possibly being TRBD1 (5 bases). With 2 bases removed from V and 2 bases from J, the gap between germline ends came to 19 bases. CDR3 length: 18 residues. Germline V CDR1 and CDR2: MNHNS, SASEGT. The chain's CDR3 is CASSEYGEWGLAGNTIYF. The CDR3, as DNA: TGTGCCAGCAGTGAATATGGCGAATGGGGACTGGCTGGAAACACCATATATTTT.

The CDR3 sequence is CASNPTSSLPDTQYF. CDR3 DNA: TGTGCCAGCAACCCTACTAGTTCACTCCCCGATACGCAGTATTTT. This sequence joins TRBV2 and TRBJ2-3, with a tentative D call TRBD2 (5 bases). Trimming left V 7 bases short and J 6 bases short, with 20 bases between. The CDR3 is made up of 15 amino acids. The germline gives CDR1 SNHLY, CDR2 FYNNEI.

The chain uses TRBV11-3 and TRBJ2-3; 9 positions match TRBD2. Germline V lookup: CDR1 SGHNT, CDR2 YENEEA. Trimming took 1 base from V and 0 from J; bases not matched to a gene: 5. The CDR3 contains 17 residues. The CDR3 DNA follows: TGTGCCAGCAGCTTAGTTACCCTAGCGGGAAGCACAGATACGCAGTATTTT. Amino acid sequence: CASSLVTLAGSTDTQYF.

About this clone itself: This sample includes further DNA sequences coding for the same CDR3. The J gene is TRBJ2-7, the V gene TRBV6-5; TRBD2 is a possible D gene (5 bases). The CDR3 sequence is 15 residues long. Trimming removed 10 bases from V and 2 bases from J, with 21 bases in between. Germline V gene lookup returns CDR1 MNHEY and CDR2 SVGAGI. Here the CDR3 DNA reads TGTGCCAACTACCCGCTAGCAACCCTAACCTACGAGCAGTACGTC. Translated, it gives CANYPLATLTYEQYV.

The CDR3 sequence: CAWSVGTSGYEQYF. Here the CDR3 DNA reads TGTGCCTGGAGTGTTGGGACTAGCGGCTACGAGCAGTACTTC. The rearrangement uses TRBV30 and TRBJ2-7; 11 bases are a match to TRBD2. The V gene end was trimmed by 0 bases and the J gene end by 3 bases; junction bases not matched to a gene: 1. The CDR3 is made up of 14 amino acids. CDR1 and CDR2 (germline): GTSNPN, SVGIG (reference sequence).

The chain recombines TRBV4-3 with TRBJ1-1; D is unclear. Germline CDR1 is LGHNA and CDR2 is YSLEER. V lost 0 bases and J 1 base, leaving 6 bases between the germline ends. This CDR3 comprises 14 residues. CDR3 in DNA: TGCGCCAGCAGCCAAGAGTTTCAGAACACTGAAGCTTTCTTT. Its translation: CASSQEFQNTEAFF.

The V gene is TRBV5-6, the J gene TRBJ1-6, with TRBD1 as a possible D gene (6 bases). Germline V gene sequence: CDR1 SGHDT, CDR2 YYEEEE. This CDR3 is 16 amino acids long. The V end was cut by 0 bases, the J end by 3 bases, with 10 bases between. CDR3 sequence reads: CASSLGGGHYNSPLHF. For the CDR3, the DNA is TGTGCCAGCAGCTTGGGGGGGGGACACTATAATTCACCCCTCCACTTT.